The 27 T cell receptor beta chains listed next were all sequenced from one sample in a study of CD8+ T cells in alopecia areata. The treatment: oral pan-JAK inhibitor, 5-10 mg twice daily. Extraction and reverse transcription of RNA yielded cDNA as the sequencing template. TCRdb's table, derived via immunoSEQ multiplex PCR, lists solely in-frame clones and lacks some. The sample includes about 200,000 clones, about two fifths seen only once; the top ten take roughly 0.5%. Specimen: CD4+ T cells sorted from blood, collected between weeks 30 and 35, from a patient treated with tofacitinib. The receptors were sampled from a human donor with alopecia areata.

This clone was observed many times. The chain couples TRBV6-1 to TRBJ1-2; TRBD1 aligns across 12 bases. The CDR3 is 16 amino acids. The germline gives CDR1 MNHNS, CDR2 SASEGT. J lost 8 bases, V lost 4 bases, and 11 bases had no gene match. Here the CDR3 reads CASSALPGQGARGYTF. CDR3 in DNA: TGTGCCAGCAGTGCATTACCGGGACAGGGGGCGCGGGGCTACACCTTC.

This clone has only one observation. The gene calls are TRBV30 and TRBJ1-1; no definite D call. There are 16 residues in the CDR3. The germline V gene encodes CDR1 GTSNPN and CDR2 SVGIG (reference sequence). Trimming shortened V by 3 bases and J by 1 base, and 18 bases separated the two germline ends. This CDR3 is CAWRQGPRAGNTEAFF. The CDR3 nucleotides read TGTGCCTGGAGGCAAGGTCCAAGGGCAGGGAACACTGAAGCTTTCTTT.

This clone was observed a handful of times. This chain uses TRBV29-1 with TRBJ2-2; D ambiguous. Germline V gives CDR1 SQVTM, CDR2 ANQGSEA. V dropped 5 bases and J dropped 7 bases, with 14 bases sitting between them. CDR3 size: 13 residues. Here the CDR3 reads CSVRAGNLGELFF. The CDR3, as DNA: TGCAGCGTTCGGGCAGGCAACCTCGGGGAGCTGTTTTTT.

This clone has a single count. This rearrangement joins TRBV4-1 to TRBJ1-2; D not resolved. The V and J ends lost 2 bases and 7 bases respectively, with 14 bases between them. Germline lookup yields CDR1 MGHRA and CDR2 YSYEKL. This CDR3 spans 14 amino acids. In DNA form, the CDR3 reads TGCGCCAGCAGCCAATACGAGGGAAATGCTGGCTACACCTTC. Translated, it gives CASSQYEGNAGYTF.

In this sample, this clone turned up a few times. The chain joins TRBV29-1 to TRBJ2-7, with D tentatively TRBD1 (6 bases). Germline V lookup: CDR1 SQVTM, CDR2 ANQGSEA. Trimming removed 8 bases from V and 6 bases from J, with 17 bases in between. The CDR3 sequence is 12 residues long. CDR3 amino acids: CSIRVGAAEQYF. The CDR3 DNA follows: TGCAGCATCCGCGTGGGGGCTGCCGAGCAGTACTTC.

This rearrangement joins TRBV25-1 to TRBJ2-1; no reliable D call. The ends were cut back, 8 bases at V and 0 bases at J, with 14 bases in the middle. The CDR3 loop spans 15 amino acids. The germline CDR1 and CDR2 sequences are MGHDK and SYGVNS. CDR3 residues: CASSNSYSSYNEQFF. CDR3 bases: TGTGCCAGCTCCAACTCCTATAGCTCCTACAATGAGCAGTTCTTC.

This chain uses TRBV5-4 with TRBJ2-7, with TRBD1 as a possible D gene (6 bases). The V gene lost 0 bases and the J gene lost 2 bases, with 12 bases spanning the gap. Germline V gene data show CDR1 as SGHNT and CDR2 as YYREEE (reference sequence). There are 15 residues in the CDR3. This CDR3 is CASSLGRDTPYEQYF. The CDR3 nucleotides read TGTGCCAGCAGCTTGGGTCGGGACACTCCCTACGAGCAGTACTTC.

This clone was recorded many times. The chain employs TRBV11-2 and TRBJ1-5; D is unresolved. Deletions cut 3 bases from V and 2 bases from J, with 8 bases between. The CDR3 length is 14 residues. In germline, CDR1 is SGHAT, CDR2 FQNNGV. CDR3 region: CASSLVSGNQPQHF. CDR3 DNA sequence: TGTGCCAGCAGCTTGGTTAGCGGCAATCAGCCCCAGCATTTT.

The CDR3 spells CASKIAGDTDTQYF. Here the CDR3 DNA reads TGTGCCAGCAAAATAGCGGGGGACACAGATACGCAGTATTTT. V usage is TRBV6-5 and J usage is TRBJ2-3; 9 bases fit TRBD2. This CDR3 is 14 amino acids long. The J segment lost 2 bases and the V segment lost 7 bases, leaving 4 bases of the junction unmatched. The germline gives CDR1 MNHEY, CDR2 SVGAGI.

This clone has just a few counts. J is TRBJ1-2 and V is TRBV7-8; the D gene is possibly TRBD1 (5 bases). The ends were cut back, 3 bases at V and 6 bases at J, with 14 bases in the middle. CDR1 and CDR2 from the germline V gene are SGHVS and FQNEAQ. There are 14 residues in the CDR3. This CDR3 is CASSLGFQGDGYTF. The CDR3 DNA sequence: TGTGCCAGCAGCTTGGGGTTTCAGGGAGATGGCTACACCTTC.

The chain recombines TRBV2 with TRBJ2-3; D remains ambiguous. Trimming took 3 bases from V and 2 from J, leaving 6 bases between them. The CDR3 length is 13 residues. Germline lookup yields CDR1 SNHLY and CDR2 FYNNEI. CDR3 nucleotide sequence: TGTGCCAGCAGTGATTCCCCCACAGATACGCAGTATTTT. Protein sequence: CASSDSPTDTQYF.

The CDR3 nucleotides are TGTGCCAGCAGTGAACCAGCGAACAGGCTCTCTGGGGCCAACGTCCTGACTTTC. Translated, it gives CASSEPANRLSGANVLTF. J is TRBJ2-6 and V is TRBV2; tentative D call: TRBD1 (5 bases). The CDR3 length is 18 residues. Germline-derived CDR1 and CDR2 are SNHLY and FYNNEI. V was cut by 2 bases and J by 0 bases, with 14 bases left in between.

V is TRBV4-1 and J is TRBJ2-7, with 7 bases identical to TRBD2. Germline trimming cut 0 bases from V and 2 bases from J; bases unmatched to any gene: 7. The germline CDR1 and CDR2 sequences are MGHRA and YSYEKL. The CDR3 is 16 amino acids. CDR3 DNA: TGCGCCAGCAGCCAAGATAGGGGCGGGAGCCCCTACGAGCAGTACTTC. Amino acids: CASSQDRGGSPYEQYF.

The V call is TRBV14, the J call TRBJ2-5, with 7 bases identical to TRBD2. The length of the CDR3 is 15 residues. J lost 5 bases, V lost 5 bases, and 11 bases had no gene match. Germline V gene sequence: CDR1 SGHDN, CDR2 FVKESK. As DNA, the CDR3 is TGTGCCAGCAGCGTACAGCGGGGACCGGCGGAGACCCAGTACTTC. It encodes CASSVQRGPAETQYF.

This clone was detected a few times. V and J are TRBV29-1 and TRBJ1-2, with TRBD1 as a possible D gene (6 bases). Per the germline V gene, CDR1 is SQVTM and CDR2 is ANQGSEA. This CDR3 has 13 residues. V shed 4 bases and J shed 8 bases, with 17 bases lying between them. The CDR3 sequence is CSVAGTSKTGYTF. CDR3 nucleotides: TGCAGCGTTGCCGGGACATCCAAAACCGGCTACACCTTC.

The chain recombines TRBV28 with TRBJ2-5; 11 bases fit TRBD2. The CDR3 is made up of 17 amino acids. V trimming: 2 bases; J trimming: 1 base; junction bases outside the gene matches: 6. The germline gives CDR1 MDHEN, CDR2 SYDVKM. CDR3 protein: CASSLATLAGGQETQYF. The CDR3 DNA reads as TGTGCCAGCAGTTTAGCTACCCTAGCGGGAGGCCAAGAGACCCAGTACTTC. Complete variable domain (other parts from reference TRBV28 and TRBJ2-5): DVKVTQSSRYLVKRTGEKVFLECVQDMDHENMFWYRQDPGLGLRLIYFSYDVKMKEKGDIPEGYSVSREKKERFSLILESASTNQTSMYLCASSLATLAGGQETQYFGPGTRLLVL.

J is TRBJ2-7 and V is TRBV7-2, with TRBD1 identical over 8 bases. Germline V gene sequence: CDR1 SGHTA, CDR2 FQGNSA. The V gene end was trimmed by 5 bases and the J gene end by 6 bases; junction bases not matched to a gene: 9. This CDR3 spans 14 amino acids. CDR3 loop: CASSPRQGRLEQYF. CDR3 DNA sequence: TGTGCCAGCAGCCCTCGACAGGGGAGACTCGAGCAGTACTTC.

The chain couples TRBV5-1 to TRBJ2-6, with D uncertain. Germline-derived CDR1 and CDR2 are SGHRS and YFSETQ. This CDR3 spans 13 amino acids. V shed 2 bases and J shed 4 bases, with 4 bases lying between them. CDR3 sequence reads: CASSFGGANVLTF. CDR3 bases: TGCGCCAGCAGCTTTGGGGGGGCCAACGTCCTGACTTTC.

The V call is TRBV5-1, the J call TRBJ2-1; TRBD2 matches 14 bases. The CDR3 totals 16 residues. Trimming took 3 bases from V and 7 from J; bases not matched to a gene: 6. In germline, CDR1 is SGHRS, CDR2 YFSETQ. The CDR3 nucleotides read TGCGCCAGCAGCTCCCCGACTAGCGGGAGGGGTAATGAGCAGTTCTTC. Translating it yields CASSSPTSGRGNEQFF. Drawing the rest from reference TRBV5-1 and TRBJ2-1, the complete variable domain is KAGVTQTPRYLIKTRGQQVTLSCSPISGHRSVSWYQQTPGQGLQFLFEYFSETQRNKGNFPGRFSGRQFSNSRSEMNVSTLELGDSALYLCASSSPTSGRGNEQFFGPGTRLTVL.

J is TRBJ1-1 and V is TRBV14; 7 nucleotides align to TRBD1. The V gene end was trimmed by 1 base and the J gene end by 7 bases; junction bases not matched to a gene: 9. In germline, CDR1 is SGHDN, CDR2 FVKESK. This CDR3 is built from 15 residues. The CDR3 loop reads CASSQGGAGTDEAFF. CDR3 bases: TGTGCCAGCAGCCAAGGGGGAGCCGGGACAGATGAAGCTTTCTTT.

This clone showed up just a few times. The chain joins TRBV7-9 to TRBJ2-1, with D unclear. This CDR3 is 15 amino acids long. V was pared by 3 bases and J by 0 bases, with 9 bases between. Germline V lookup: CDR1 SEHNR, CDR2 FQNEAQ (reference sequence). The CDR3 region has the DNA TGTGCCAGCAGCTTTGGGCCCAGCTCCTACAATGAGCAGTTCTTC. This codes for CASSFGPSSYNEQFF.

This rearrangement joins TRBV10-3 to TRBJ1-1; D gene unclear. Trimming pared 3 bases from V and 2 bases from J, leaving 4 bases between. The CDR3 runs 12 residues. The germline gives CDR1 ENHRY, CDR2 SYGVKD. In nucleotides, the CDR3 is TGTGCCATCAGTGATTCAAACACTGAAGCTTTCTTT. It yields the protein CAISDSNTEAFF.

The V gene is TRBV6-5, the J gene TRBJ1-6, with 8 bases aligning to TRBD1. Germline CDR1 MNHEY, CDR2 SVGAGI. There are 16 residues in the CDR3. V shed 2 bases, J shed 9 bases, and the junction held 9 bases outside the gene matches. The CDR3 reads CASSYPPDRGSSPLHF. CDR3 in DNA: TGTGCCAGCAGTTACCCCCCCGACAGGGGAAGTTCACCCCTCCACTTT.

The gene calls are TRBV19 and TRBJ2-6; 9 bases align to TRBD1. The trim removed 6 bases at V and 1 base at J, leaving 13 bases unmatched. Germline CDR1 is LNHDA and CDR2 is SQIVND (reference sequence). The CDR3 loop spans 19 amino acids. The chain's CDR3 is CASSFGGDRAHSGANVLTF. The CDR3 DNA is TGTGCCAGTAGCTTTGGAGGGGACAGGGCGCATTCTGGGGCCAACGTCCTGACTTTC. The whole variable domain, remainder taken from reference TRBV19 and TRBJ2-6, is DGGITQSPKYLFRKEGQNVTLSCEQNLNHDAMYWYRQDPGQGLRLIYYSQIVNDFQKGDIAEGYSVSREKKESFPLTVTSAQKNPTAFYLCASSFGGDRAHSGANVLTFGAGSRLTVL.

This clone came up a few times. This chain links TRBV2 with TRBJ2-1, with D unclear. Germline CDR1 SNHLY, CDR2 FYNNEI. The CDR3 is made up of 13 amino acids. Trimming took off 4 bases at V and 7 bases at J, with 11 bases between the two ends. CDR3 in amino acids: CASSVGMNNEQFF. As DNA, the CDR3 is TGTGCCAGCAGTGTGGGAATGAATAATGAGCAGTTCTTC.

This sequence joins TRBV30 and TRBJ1-5; D not certain. Trimming left V 4 bases short and J 0 bases short, with 10 bases between. In germline, CDR1 is GTSNPN, CDR2 SVGIG (reference sequence). This CDR3 comprises 14 residues. CDR3 nucleotide sequence: TGTGCCTGGAAGCCCTTAGATAGCAATCAGCCCCAGCATTTT. Translation gives CAWKPLDSNQPQHF.

This clone was recorded only once. The chain employs TRBV9 and TRBJ1-1; 7 bases line up with TRBD1. Trimming took 2 bases from V and 11 from J; bases not matched to a gene: 15. CDR1 is SGDLS, CDR2 YYNGEE, per germline. The CDR3 spans 15 residues. The CDR3 DNA is TGTGCCAGCAGCGTTTCACCCGGGACAGCCGATGGGGCTTTCTTT. It translates to CASSVSPGTADGAFF.